A single sample gave rise to the 18 T cell receptor beta chains below, sequenced in a study of T cell responses to AZD1222 COVID-19 vaccine. Assay used: immunoSEQ multiplex PCR; TCRdb lists only in-frame clones, some missing. Among 130,000 to 150,000 clones listed, roughly nine tenths were seen once. The material was peripheral blood, obtained on day 0 of AZD1222 vaccination. Receptors originate from an adult in good health.

In its sample, this clone was seen once. The rearrangement joins TRBV7-8 to TRBJ2-3; D is possibly TRBD2 (5 bases). The V gene's germline CDR1 is SGHVS and CDR2 FQNEAQ. V lost 4 bases, J lost 6 bases, and 11 bases lay in between. The CDR3 contains 13 residues. In nucleotides, the CDR3 is TGTGCCAGCAGCTCGAACCCGGGGGATACGCAGTATTTT. Its protein is CASSSNPGDTQYF.

This chain joins TRBV24-1 and TRBJ2-1, with TRBD2 matching 13 bases. This CDR3 comprises 16 residues. V shed 1 base, J shed 7 bases, and the junction held 3 bases outside the gene matches. CDR1 is KGHDR and CDR2 is SFDVKD in the germline V gene. CDR3 DNA: TGTGCCACCAGTGATTTCATGGGACTAGCGGGGAATGAGCAGTTCTTC. Residues: CATSDFMGLAGNEQFF.

The chain has TRBV4-1 and TRBJ2-1; the D gene could be TRBD1 or TRBD2 (7 bases each). Germline-derived CDR1 and CDR2 are MGHRA and YSYEKL. The CDR3 consists of 16 residues. V was trimmed by 0 bases and J by 10 bases, leaving 19 bases between them. The CDR3 DNA reads as TGCGCCAGCAGCCAAGATCGGGTTTCAGGGGGGGTCGAGCAGTTCTTC. Its protein is CASSQDRVSGGVEQFF.

The chain recombines TRBV18 with TRBJ1-3; the D gene is possibly TRBD1 (5 bases). CDR1 and CDR2 from the germline V gene are KGHSH and LQKENI. This CDR3 contains 16 residues. V lost 2 bases, J lost 1 base, and 12 bases lay in between. In DNA form, the CDR3 reads TGTGCCAGCTCACCAGCCTCAGGGCGTTCTGGAAACACCATATATTTT. Translated, it gives CASSPASGRSGNTIYF. Complete variable domain (other parts from reference TRBV18 and TRBJ1-3): NAGVMQNPRHLVRRRGQEARLRCSPMKGHSHVYWYRQLPEEGLKFMVYLQKENIIDESGMPKERFSAEFPKEGPSILRIQQVVRGDSAAYFCASSPASGRSGNTIYFGEGSWLTVV.

The chain recombines TRBV7-6 with TRBJ2-3; D unresolved. Per germline, CDR1 SGHVS and CDR2 FNYEAQ. The ends were cut back, 1 base at V and 5 bases at J, with 7 bases in the middle. The CDR3 extends over 13 amino acids. The CDR3 sequence: CASSLGLLDTQYF. In DNA form, the CDR3 reads TGTGCCAGCAGCTTAGGTTTGTTAGATACGCAGTATTTT.

CDR3 sequence (DNA): TGTGCCAGCAGGAGCGGGCCCTACGAGCAGTACTTC. Protein: CASRSGPYEQYF. This chain joins TRBV6-5 and TRBJ2-7; a weak D match, TRBD2 (6 bases). Trimming pared 6 bases from V and 2 bases from J, leaving 8 bases between. Germline lookup yields CDR1 MNHEY and CDR2 SVGAGI. The CDR3 loop spans 12 amino acids.

The V call is TRBV4-3, the J call TRBJ2-1; TRBD1 agrees at 8 bases. Germline V gene lookup returns CDR1 LGHNA and CDR2 YSLEER. The CDR3 extends over 15 amino acids. Trimming took 3 bases from V and 7 from J; bases not matched to a gene: 8. The CDR3 DNA sequence: TGCGCCAGCAGCCAGAGCAGGGGGCTAGGTAATGAGCAGTTCTTC. Translating gives CASSQSRGLGNEQFF.

The chain recombines TRBV28 with TRBJ2-4; TRBD1 agrees at 10 bases. The CDR3 consists of 16 residues. Germline V gene sequence: CDR1 MDHEN, CDR2 SYDVKM. With 2 bases clipped from V and 1 base from J, the junction kept 2 bases outside the gene matches. CDR3 protein: CASSLRQGAAKNIQYF. The CDR3 DNA reads TGTGCCAGCAGTTTAAGACAGGGGGCGGCCAAAAACATTCAGTACTTC. The whole variable domain, remainder taken from reference TRBV28 and TRBJ2-4, is DVKVTQSSRYLVKRTGEKVFLECVQDMDHENMFWYRQDPGLGLRLIYFSYDVKMKEKGDIPEGYSVSREKKERFSLILESASTNQTSMYLCASSLRQGAAKNIQYFGAGTRLSVL.

The gene calls are TRBV5-3 and TRBJ1-5; D might be TRBD1 (6 bases). TRBV5-3 carries the ORF label, with uncertain function. V gave up 1 base and J gave up 6 bases, with 17 bases separating them. This CDR3 is built from 16 residues. The chain's CDR3 is CARSLPPTGLGQPQHF. CDR3 DNA sequence: TGTGCCAGAAGCTTGCCGCCAACAGGGCTGGGTCAGCCCCAGCATTTT.

The V gene is TRBV10-2, the J gene TRBJ2-7, with 8 bases matching TRBD1. With 4 bases clipped from V and 4 bases from J, the junction kept 6 bases outside the gene matches. Germline CDR1 and CDR2: WSHSY and SAAADI. The CDR3 is 14 amino acids. CDR3 DNA: TGCGCCAGCAGTGCCCGGACAGGGATTTACGAGCAGTACTTC. Protein product: CASSARTGIYEQYF.

The rearrangement joins TRBV29-1 to TRBJ1-1, with D possibly being TRBD1 (6 bases). CDR3 length equals 13 residues. Germline V gene sequence: CDR1 SQVTM, CDR2 ANQGSEA. Deletions cut 1 base from V and 11 bases from J, with 17 bases between. This CDR3 reads CSVEVGAGIGAFF. For the CDR3, the DNA is TGCAGCGTTGAAGTGGGGGCTGGGATTGGGGCTTTCTTT.

The chain joins TRBV6-5 to TRBJ1-2; D is unclear. The CDR3 length is 13 residues. Germline CDR1 MNHEY, CDR2 SVGAGI. V was pared by 6 bases and J by 5 bases, with 13 bases between. The CDR3, as DNA: TGTGCCAGCAGCCCGCAGAGACTATATGGCTACACCTTC. Translation gives CASSPQRLYGYTF.

This clone was observed once. The J gene is TRBJ1-5, the V gene TRBV19; 8 bases map to TRBD1. Trimming cost V 3 bases and J 1 base; bases outside gene matches: 2. Germline CDR1 is LNHDA and CDR2 is SQIVND (reference sequence). The CDR3 contains 15 residues. CDR3 protein: CASSISGGSNQPQHF. For the CDR3, the DNA is TGTGCCAGTAGTATCTCAGGGGGCAGCAATCAGCCCCAGCATTTT.

Worth noting for this clone: An end of the junction does not agree with germline; a read error may underlie this. The CDR3 loop is CASTVGTGVGYTF. The CDR3 DNA sequence: TGTGCCAGCACCGTAGGGACGGGGGTTGGCTACACCTTC. The chain is built from TRBV9 and TRBJ1-2, with a possible D match to TRBD1 (5 bases). The CDR3 extends over 13 amino acids. CDR1 and CDR2 from the germline V gene are SGDLS and YYNGEE.

The chain links TRBV18 to TRBJ1-2, with 8 bases matching TRBD1. The CDR3 extends over 14 amino acids. With 5 bases clipped from V and 8 bases from J, the junction kept 10 bases outside the gene matches. Germline V lookup: CDR1 KGHSH, CDR2 LQKENI. The CDR3 here is CASSADREGYGYTF. CDR3 coding DNA: TGTGCCAGCTCAGCGGACAGGGAAGGCTACGGCTACACCTTC.

The chain recombines TRBV18 with TRBJ2-2; tentatively, D is TRBD2 (6 bases). CDR1 KGHSH and CDR2 LQKENI come from the germline V gene. The V and J ends lost 3 bases and 1 base respectively, with 9 bases between them. The CDR3 spans 15 residues. The CDR3 sequence: CASSPTGGNTGELFF. The CDR3 DNA reads TGTGCCAGCTCACCTACCGGGGGGAACACCGGGGAGCTGTTTTTT.

The CDR3 coding sequence is TGTGCCACCAGCAGAGATAGTAGGAGCGGGGAAGAGACCCAGTACTTC. It is translated as CATSRDSRSGEETQYF. The J gene is TRBJ2-5, the V gene TRBV15; 7 bases are a match to TRBD2. The CDR3 runs 16 residues. J lost 3 bases, V lost 0 bases, and 7 bases had no gene match. CDR1 LNHNV and CDR2 YYDKDF come from the germline V gene (reference sequence).

This chain uses TRBV10-1 with TRBJ2-1; D not certain. V lost 0 bases to trimming and J lost 7 bases, with 7 bases between them. Looked up from germline, CDR1 is WNHNN and CDR2 is SYGVQD (reference sequence). The CDR3 is 13 residues long. DNA of the CDR3: TGCGCCAGCAGTGAGTCAGTAGGGAATGAGCAGTTCTTC. As protein: CASSESVGNEQFF.